This is a list of T cell receptor beta chains from one sample in a study of vaccination and CD4 T cells after COVID-19. No antigen is known for these receptors. TCRdb itself ran the PCR reads through MiXCR, one entry per CDR3 protein. The sample records some 16,000 distinct CDR3 sequences, 35% being singletons. The specimen was cultured CD4+ T cells from blood. These receptors were taken from a human donor with COVID-19. Both conserved end residues are part of each CDR3. A D gene is named only where the DNA matches it firmly. Part of the rows lack a size; the others show once, few, many or a class for expanded clones.

v_gene	len	abundance	d_gene	j_gene	CDR3aa	CDR3nt
TRBV7-2	15	few	TRBD2	TRBJ2-3	CASSLASGGTDTQYF	TGTGCCAGCAGCTTAGCTAGCGGGGGAACAGATACGCAGTATTTT
TRBV20-1	15	medium-sized	-	TRBJ2-7	CSARDRQQSSYEQYF	TGCAGTGCTAGAGATAGACAGCAGAGCTCCTACGAGCAGTACTTC
TRBV19	13	-	TRBD1	TRBJ2-5	CASSDTGGETQYF	TGTGCCAGTAGTGATACAGGGGGCGAGACCCAGTACTTC
TRBV30	16	few	-	TRBJ1-2	CAWSIRPTAANYGYTF	TGTGCCTGGAGTATTCGCCCAACAGCAGCTAACTATGGCTACACCTTC
TRBV28	18	-	TRBD2	TRBJ2-3	CASSSAFRLAGDTDTQYF	TGTGCCAGCAGTTCCGCCTTCCGACTAGCGGGGGACACAGATACGCAGTATTTT
TRBV28	14	-	-	TRBJ1-2	CASSFSTKNYGYTF	TGTGCCAGCAGTTTCTCGACAAAGAACTATGGCTACACCTTC
TRBV20-1	14	-	-	TRBJ2-5	CSAPEWGVQETQYF	TGCAGTGCCCCCGAGTGGGGTGTCCAAGAGACCCAGTACTTC
TRBV20-1	14	few	-	TRBJ1-1	CSARGVPGGTEAFF	TGCAGTGCTAGAGGGGTCCCCGGCGGGACTGAAGCTTTCTTT
TRBV7-3	15	few	TRBD1	TRBJ1-1	CASSGTTGGNTEAFF	TGTGCCAGCAGCGGGACCACAGGGGGCAACACTGAAGCTTTCTTT
TRBV7-2	14	few	-	TRBJ2-2	CASSLLLNTGELFF	TGTGCCAGCAGCTTGCTCCTGAACACCGGGGAGCTGTTTTTT
TRBV11-3	14	few	-	TRBJ2-5	CASSTTQGVKTQYF	TGTGCCAGCAGCACCACACAGGGAGTAAAGACCCAGTACTTC
TRBV12-3/TRBV12-4	17	-	TRBD2	TRBJ2-1	CASTVRGLAGGYNEQFF	TGTGCCAGCACCGTAAGGGGACTAGCGGGGGGCTACAATGAGCAGTTCTTC
TRBV5-1	16	-	TRBD2	TRBJ2-1	CASSLAGGGAYNEQFF	TGCGCCAGCAGCTTGGCCGGCGGGGGGGCCTACAATGAGCAGTTCTTC
TRBV15	16	-	-	TRBJ2-1	CATSRAGGLDTIKQFF	TGTGCCACCAGCAGAGCGGGGGGCTTGGATACAATAAAGCAGTTCTTC
TRBV14	17	-	TRBD2	TRBJ2-3	CASSQGLAGGPTDTQYF	TGTGCCAGCAGCCAAGGCCTAGCGGGGGGGCCCACAGATACGCAGTATTTT
TRBV12-3/TRBV12-4	13	few	-	TRBJ2-2	CASTYRAPGELFF	TGTGCCAGCACTTACAGGGCTCCGGGGGAGCTGTTTTTT
TRBV6-7	16	few	-	TRBJ1-4	CASSTPGAGASEKLFF	TGTGCCAGCAGTACCCCGGGTGCAGGCGCCTCCGAAAAACTGTTTTTT
TRBV11-2	15	-	-	TRBJ2-7	CASSFRGGKTYEQYF	TGTGCCAGCAGCTTTAGAGGGGGGAAAACCTACGAGCAGTACTTC
TRBV27	18	medium-sized	-	TRBJ1-6	CASSIYREGPSIGSPLHF	TGTGCCAGCAGTATCTACAGGGAGGGGCCCTCTATAGGTTCACCCCTCCACTTT
TRBV6-2/TRBV6-3	20	-	TRBD1	TRBJ2-1	CASSYRAGGRLGSSDNEQFF	TGTGCCAGCAGTTACAGAGCAGGGGGCCGTCTAGGATCTTCTGACAATGAGCAGTTCTTC
TRBV28	14	-	-	TRBJ1-1	CASRPREPVTEAFF	TGTGCCAGCAGACCCCGGGAACCGGTCACTGAAGCTTTCTTT
TRBV11-3	16	few	-	TRBJ2-2	CASVFMGGSNTGELFF	TGTGCCAGCGTCTTTATGGGCGGATCGAACACCGGGGAGCTGTTTTTT
TRBV9	13	few	-	TRBJ2-7	CASSPTLGYEQYF	TGTGCCAGCAGCCCAACTTTGGGGTACGAGCAGTACTTC
TRBV19	15	few	TRBD1	TRBJ1-5	CASSIPTGGIQPQHF	TGTGCCAGTAGTATCCCGACAGGGGGCATTCAGCCCCAGCATTTT
TRBV5-4	13	few	-	TRBJ1-1	CASSLDEWTEAFF	TGTGCCAGCAGCTTGGATGAGTGGACTGAAGCTTTCTTT
TRBV7-2	20	-	-	TRBJ1-4	CASSLGIRAGALATNEKLFF	TGTGCCAGCAGCTTAGGGATTCGGGCAGGGGCCCTTGCAACTAATGAAAAACTGTTTTTT
TRBV11-1	17	-	-	TRBJ2-5	CASSRTVDRPRGETQYF	TGTGCCAGCAGCCGTACAGTAGACAGACCCCGGGGAGAGACCCAGTACTTC
TRBV20-1	16	-	TRBD1	TRBJ1-2	CSARTSGTGGRYGYTF	TGCAGTGCTAGGACCTCCGGGACAGGGGGACGTTATGGCTACACCTTC
TRBV6-1	12	-	-	TRBJ2-1	CASSEVWNEQFF	TGTGCCAGCAGTGAAGTTTGGAATGAGCAGTTCTTC
TRBV20-1	15	few	-	TRBJ2-1	CSARRPSSSYNEQFF	TGCAGTGCTAGACGGCCCAGCAGCTCCTACAATGAGCAGTTCTTC
TRBV27	14	medium-sized	-	TRBJ2-2	CASSLSWGTGELFF	TGTGCCAGCAGTTTATCATGGGGAACCGGGGAGCTGTTTTTT
TRBV20-1	12	medium-sized	-	TRBJ1-5	CSATAQNQPQHF	TGCAGTGCCACAGCTCAGAATCAGCCCCAGCATTTT
TRBV6-2/TRBV6-3	14	-	-	TRBJ2-1	CASIEGGHYNEQFF	TGTGCCAGCATTGAGGGGGGACACTACAATGAGCAGTTCTTC
TRBV6-1	11	few	-	TRBJ1-1	CASQQGTEAFF	TGTGCCAGTCAACAGGGCACTGAAGCTTTCTTT
TRBV11-2	15	once	TRBD1	TRBJ1-4	CASSKTGTGSEKLFF	TGTGCCAGCAGCAAAACCGGGACAGGGAGTGAAAAACTGTTTTTT
TRBV20-1	16	few	TRBD1	TRBJ2-3	CSARDLLGQATDTQYF	TGCAGTGCTAGAGACCTCCTGGGACAGGCCACAGATACGCAGTATTTT
TRBV24-1	15	few	TRBD1	TRBJ2-3	CATSDRGTGVDTQYF	TGTGCCACCAGTGATCGAGGGACAGGGGTTGATACGCAGTATTTT
TRBV2	16	-	TRBD2	TRBJ2-1	CASSELASGGYNEQFF	TGTGCCAGCAGTGAACTGGCTAGCGGGGGTTACAATGAGCAGTTCTTC
TRBV20-1	12	medium-sized	-	TRBJ1-2	CSARDRGYGYTF	TGCAGTGCTAGGGATCGGGGATATGGCTACACCTTC
TRBV29-1	15	-	TRBD1	TRBJ2-2	CSAYWTGGDTGELFF	TGCAGCGCCTATTGGACAGGGGGCGACACCGGGGAGCTGTTTTTT
TRBV20-1	15	-	-	TRBJ2-5	CSASLHGTPIGTQYF	TGCAGTGCTAGCTTACACGGGACTCCAATTGGGACCCAGTACTTC
TRBV20-1	15	-	TRBD1	TRBJ2-5	CSARPGQDRQETQYF	TGCAGTGCTAGACCAGGACAGGATCGGCAAGAGACCCAGTACTTC